Below are 15 T cell receptor beta chains sequenced from a single sample in a study of shared clonotypes between healthy human individuals (dated by TCRdb to about 2020). Library creation used the immunoSEQ multiplex PCR assay. In TCRdb, the immuneACCESS table is reduced to in-frame sequences with V and J assigned. These tables do not hold every clone; where another copy was compared, an unresolved V gene accounts for under half, and the others remain unexplained. The sample includes some 2,500,000 clones, with about 90% observed a single time. About 0.41% of the sample comes from the top ten. The sequencing input was naive CD4+ T cells from PBMCs. The cell subset or site label for this specimen denotes: CD45RA+ positively selected. The source of these receptors is a man aged 18 to 30 in good health. Some clones in this sample may be carry-over from other donors' samples.

This clone has a single count. This sequence joins TRBV5-1 and TRBJ2-7, with unresolved D. This CDR3 contains 15 residues. CDR1 and CDR2 (germline): SGHRS, YFSETQ. Between the trimmed V and J ends, which lost 3 bases and 0 bases, there was a span of 13 bases. The CDR3 region has the DNA TGCGCCAGCAGCTATGAGGACCCGAGCTCCTACGAGCAGTACTTC. It is translated as CASSYEDPSSYEQYF.

The rearrangement links TRBV9 to TRBJ2-7, with 11 nucleotides matching TRBD1. CDR1 and CDR2 from the germline V gene are SGDLS and YYNGEE. Germline trimming cut 0 bases from V and 2 bases from J; bases unmatched to any gene: 4. The CDR3 covers 16 residues. The CDR3 reads CASSVVVGQGAYEQYF. For the CDR3, the DNA is TGTGCCAGCAGCGTAGTAGTGGGACAGGGGGCCTACGAGCAGTACTTC.

This clone was counted a single time. V is TRBV6-5 and J is TRBJ2-1, with 10 bases lining up with TRBD2. There are 14 residues in the CDR3. J was trimmed by 9 bases and V by 4 bases; bases with no gene match: 6. CDR1 and CDR2 from the germline V gene are MNHEY and SVGAGI. CDR3 bases: TGTGCCAGCAGTTCCCTCGGGACTAGCGTTGAGCAGTTCTTC. It yields the protein CASSSLGTSVEQFF.

The V and J genes are TRBV30 and TRBJ1-1; D gene unclear. The CDR3 sequence is 14 residues long. Trimming stripped 1 base from V and 1 base from J, with 10 bases between. The germline V gene has CDR1 GTSNPN and CDR2 SVGIG (reference sequence). CDR3 nucleotides: TGTGCCTGGAGTGCCCGACGCACGAACACTGAAGCTTTCTTT. Its protein is CAWSARRTNTEAFF.

V is TRBV18 and J is TRBJ1-3; possible D gene TRBD1, 5 bases. Per the germline V gene, CDR1 is KGHSH and CDR2 is LQKENI. The CDR3 has 16 residues. Trimming shortened V by 2 bases and J by 0 bases, and 11 bases separated the two germline ends. The CDR3 here is CASSPSGGNSGNTIYF. The DNA for the CDR3 is TGTGCCAGCTCACCATCGGGGGGGAACTCTGGAAACACCATATATTTT.

V is TRBV30 and J is TRBJ1-6, with 7 bases identical to TRBD1. Looked up from germline, CDR1 is GTSNPN and CDR2 is SVGIG (reference sequence). V gave up 4 bases and J gave up 2 bases; unmatched junction bases: 8. The CDR3 covers 16 residues. CDR3 sequence reads: CAWNVRGQPYNSPLHF. CDR3 coding DNA: TGTGCCTGGAACGTAAGGGGGCAGCCCTATAATTCACCCCTCCACTTT.

J is TRBJ2-7 and V is TRBV5-1, with a tentative D call TRBD2 (6 bases). This CDR3 region has 14 residues. Germline CDR1 and CDR2: SGHRS and YFSETQ. V lost 4 bases and J 0 bases, leaving 11 bases between the germline ends. Here the CDR3 DNA reads TGCGCCAGCAGCCGCGGGACGAGCTCCTACGAGCAGTACTTC. Translating it yields CASSRGTSSYEQYF.

The rearrangement links TRBV6-5 to TRBJ1-6; 8 bases map to TRBD1. The J segment lost 9 bases and the V segment lost 4 bases, leaving 8 bases of the junction unmatched. CDR1 MNHEY and CDR2 SVGAGI come from the germline V gene. The length of the CDR3 is 15 residues. CDR3 amino acids: CASSFLGQGSSPLHF. In DNA form, the CDR3 reads TGTGCCAGCAGTTTCCTCGGACAGGGCTCTTCACCCCTCCACTTT.

The V and J genes are TRBV6-5 and TRBJ2-7, with TRBD2 matching 11 bases. V shed 3 bases, J shed 4 bases, and the junction held 8 bases outside the gene matches. CDR3 length equals 16 residues. Germline loops: CDR1 MNHEY, CDR2 SVGAGI. CDR3 bases: TGTGCCAGCAGTTATTCTACTAGCGGGAGCCAGTACGAGCAGTACTTC. It encodes CASSYSTSGSQYEQYF.

V usage is TRBV7-6 and J usage is TRBJ2-6; D might be TRBD1 (6 bases). The ends were cut back, 5 bases at V and 0 bases at J, with 14 bases in the middle. Germline V gives CDR1 SGHVS, CDR2 FNYEAQ. The CDR3 consists of 17 residues. The CDR3 sequence: CASSPRTASSGANVLTF. CDR3 bases: TGTGCCAGCAGCCCACGGACAGCCTCCTCTGGGGCCAACGTCCTGACTTTC.

The chain employs TRBV29-1 and TRBJ2-6; D gene ambiguous. The V end lost 1 base, the J end lost 4 bases, and 8 bases lay between the germline ends. Germline CDR1 reads SQVTM; CDR2 reads ANQGSEA. CDR3 length: 14 residues. This chain's CDR3 is CSVEAPPGANVLTF. The CDR3 DNA is TGCAGCGTTGAAGCCCCGCCGGGGGCCAACGTCCTGACTTTC.

V usage is TRBV5-8 and J usage is TRBJ2-5, with TRBD1 as a possible D gene (6 bases). The CDR3 contains 14 residues. Looked up from germline, CDR1 is SGHTS and CDR2 is YDEGEE. V shed 1 base and J shed 5 bases, with 12 bases lying between them. CDR3 sequence reads: CASSLLGQGETQYF. The CDR3 DNA is TGTGCCAGCAGCTTGTTGGGCCAGGGGGAGACCCAGTACTTC.

A single count supports this clone. Other DNA sequences within the sample encode an identical CDR3. V is TRBV28 and J is TRBJ2-1; D unclear. The V end was cut by 1 base, the J end by 0 bases, with 7 bases between. The CDR3 is 15 residues long. CDR1 is MDHEN and CDR2 is SYDVKM in the germline V gene. For the CDR3, the DNA is TGTGCCAGCAGTTTATCGGGTAGCTCCTACAATGAGCAGTTCTTC. Residues: CASSLSGSSYNEQFF.

The chain couples TRBV10-3 to TRBJ2-3; 9 bases map to TRBD1. This CDR3 is 14 amino acids long. Trimming removed 10 bases from V and 6 bases from J; junction bases left unmatched: 11. In germline, CDR1 is ENHRY, CDR2 SYGVKD. Here the CDR3 reads CATSGTGKGDTQYF. The CDR3 DNA follows: TGTGCCACCAGCGGGACAGGGAAGGGGGATACGCAGTATTTT.

This chain links TRBV19 with TRBJ2-3; 11 bases match TRBD2. The CDR3 loop spans 18 amino acids. In germline, CDR1 is LNHDA, CDR2 SQIVND (reference sequence). The ends lost 6 bases at V and 2 bases at J; junction bases unmatched: 13. CDR3 sequence: CASSTETVAGGPTDTQYF. The CDR3 nucleotides read TGTGCCAGTAGCACCGAGACGGTAGCGGGAGGGCCCACAGATACGCAGTATTTT.